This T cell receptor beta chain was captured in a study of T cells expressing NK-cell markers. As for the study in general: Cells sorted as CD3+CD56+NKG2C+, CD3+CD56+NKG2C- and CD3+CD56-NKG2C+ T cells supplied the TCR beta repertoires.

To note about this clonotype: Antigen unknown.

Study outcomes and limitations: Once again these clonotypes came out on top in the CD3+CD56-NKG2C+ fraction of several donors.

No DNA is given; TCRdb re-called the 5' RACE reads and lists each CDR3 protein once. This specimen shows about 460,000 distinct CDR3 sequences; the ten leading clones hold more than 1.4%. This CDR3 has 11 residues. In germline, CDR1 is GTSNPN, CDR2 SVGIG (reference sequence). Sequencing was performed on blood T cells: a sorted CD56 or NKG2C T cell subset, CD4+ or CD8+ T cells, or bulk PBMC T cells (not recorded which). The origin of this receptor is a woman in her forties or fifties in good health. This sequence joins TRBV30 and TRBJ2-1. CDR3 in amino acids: CALIEDSKQFF.